A selection of T cell receptor beta chains follows, all from one sample in a study of T cell responses to AZD1222 COVID-19 vaccine. The protocol was immunoSEQ multiplex PCR, while the TCRdb copy is restricted to in-frame clones and leaves out a portion. The top ten clones hold around 10% of a sample with around 120,000 clones, 80% to 90% of them seen once. The sample in question was peripheral blood, obtained on day 0 of MenACWY control vaccination. These receptors all stem from an adult in good health. The CDR3 runs from the conserved cysteine through the conserved F or W. D genes are given only for firm matches. Where a row states a size, it is once, few, many or the class of an expanded clone; other rows omit it.

TRBJ2-7 | . | . | TRBV30 | CAFRARDRTYEQYF | TGTGCCTTTCGAGCTCGGGACCGTACCTACGAGCAGTACTTC
TRBJ2-3 | . | TRBD2 | TRBV5-1 | CASSLGTIGLAGGPGTQYF | TGCGCCAGCAGCTTGGGAACCATCGGTCTAGCGGGAGGCCCCGGTACGCAGTATTTT
TRBJ1-5 | . | . | TRBV30 | CAWIDGHIGINQPQHF | TGTGCCTGGATAGACGGTCATATCGGAATCAATCAGCCCCAGCATTTT
TRBJ1-2 | . | . | TRBV12-3/TRBV12-4 | CASSYGPGYGYTF | TGTGCCAGCAGTTACGGGCCGGGGTATGGCTACACCTTC
TRBJ2-7 | . | TRBD2 | TRBV6-1 | CASSGLAGGAEQYF | TGTGCCAGCAGCGGACTAGCGGGAGGTGCCGAGCAGTACTTC
TRBJ1-2 | . | . | TRBV6-1 | CASSDIEWEGTNYGYTF | TGTGCCAGCAGTGATATCGAGTGGGAGGGGACTAACTATGGCTACACCTTC
TRBJ1-1 | . | . | TRBV25-1 | CASRLSGPRVTEAFF | TGTGCCAGCAGACTCTCGGGGCCACGGGTAACTGAAGCTTTCTTT
TRBJ2-7 | . | . | TRBV27 | CASSFTVATTYEQYF | TGTGCCAGCAGTTTCACGGTGGCAACAACCTACGAGCAGTACTTC
TRBJ2-1 | . | TRBD2 | TRBV11-3 | CASSLDGPREVEQFF | TGTGCCAGCAGCTTAGACGGGCCGCGGGAGGTAGAGCAGTTCTTC
TRBJ2-3 | . | . | TRBV9 | CASSPRTGLSTDTQYF | TGTGCCAGCAGCCCCAGGACAGGACTAAGCACAGATACGCAGTATTTT
TRBJ1-2 | . | . | TRBV24-1 | CATSDGGWGYTF | TGTGCCACCAGTGATGGGGGTTGGGGCTACACCTTC
TRBJ2-7 | . | TRBD2 | TRBV7-9 | CASSIKREWAPYEQYF | TGTGCCAGCAGCATCAAGCGGGAGTGGGCCCCCTACGAGCAGTACTTC
TRBJ2-3 | . | TRBD2 | TRBV19 | CASSPRTSGMSTDTQYF | TGTGCCAGTAGTCCCAGGACTAGCGGGATGTCTACAGATACGCAGTATTTT
TRBJ1-4 | . | . | TRBV5-1 | CASSLNRANEKLFF | TGCGCCAGCAGCTTGAACAGGGCTAATGAAAAACTGTTTTTT
TRBJ1-5 | . | . | TRBV19 | CASSIVGVSNQPQHF | TGTGCCAGTAGTATAGTGGGGGTAAGCAATCAGCCCCAGCATTTT
TRBJ2-1 | few | TRBD2 | TRBV6-1 | CASSALTSGRGGEQFF | TGTGCCAGCAGTGCCCTAACTAGCGGGAGGGGAGGTGAGCAGTTCTTC
TRBJ2-2 | . | . | TRBV6-4 | CASSDFGGRTNTGELFF | TGTGCCAGCAGTGATTTTGGCGGCAGAACGAACACCGGGGAGCTGTTTTTT